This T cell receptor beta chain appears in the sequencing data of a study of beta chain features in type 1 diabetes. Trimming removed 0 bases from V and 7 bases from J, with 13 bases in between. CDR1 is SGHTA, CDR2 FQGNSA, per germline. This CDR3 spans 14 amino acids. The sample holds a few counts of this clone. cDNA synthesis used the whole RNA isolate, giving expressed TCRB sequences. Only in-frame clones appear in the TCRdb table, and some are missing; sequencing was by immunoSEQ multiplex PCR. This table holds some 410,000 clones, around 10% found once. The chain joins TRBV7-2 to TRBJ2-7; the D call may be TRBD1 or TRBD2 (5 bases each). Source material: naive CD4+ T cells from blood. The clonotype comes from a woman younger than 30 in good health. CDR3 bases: TGTGCCAGCAGCTTAGCAGGGGATACGGGGGAGCAGTACTTC. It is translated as CASSLAGDTGEQYF.